The clone carrying this TCR beta chain was seen a few times. As yet, its antigen is unknown. One entry per CDR3 protein, called by TCRdb with MiXCR from the reads. Among 300,000 to 400,000 distinct CDR3 sequences listed, roughly 28% were seen once. This sample is drawn from a study of T cell repertoires in cytomegalovirus infection. V was shortened by 6 bases and J by 1 base, with 6 bases between the two germline ends. There are 12 residues in the CDR3. The source of this sequence is a human donor in good health (CMV status not recorded). Some clones in this sample may be carry-over from other donors' samples. The source material was cultured PBMCs, sampled from culture after CMV antigen stimulation. This rearrangement joins TRBV12-3 or TRBV12-4 to TRBJ2-5, with D unclear. CDR3 coding DNA: TGTGCCAGCAGCCCGGCCCAAGAGACCCAGTACTTC. Protein: CASSPAQETQYF.